This TCR beta chain comes out of a study of cytomegalovirus exposure and HLA in healthy donors. The study, taken as a whole, reports: A list of 164 TCR beta chains associated with cytomegalovirus was given. According to reports, the classifier identified cytomegalovirus status with high specificity and sensitivity.

Trimming removed 6 bases from V and 3 bases from J, with 18 bases in between. CDR3 length: 16 amino acids. CDR1 SNHLY and CDR2 FYNNEI come from the germline V gene. This clone turned up a few times. Its antigen remains unknown. 60 Vbeta and 13 Jbeta primers were used in PCR. Only in-frame clones appear in the TCRdb table, and some are missing; sequencing was by immunoSEQ multiplex PCR. The table lists roughly 150,000 clones, roughly a tenth of them singletons. The rearrangement joins TRBV2 to TRBJ1-5; possible D gene TRBD1, 6 bases. Sequencing used PBMCs. The TCR sequence derives from a male donor in good health and CMV-seronegative. The CDR3 nucleotides read TGTGCCAGCAGCCCGACTCGGACAGAATCCAATCAGCCCCAGCATTTT. The encoded protein is CASSPTRTESNQPQHF. The variable domain in full, completed from reference TRBV2 and TRBJ1-5, reads EPEVTQTPSHQVTQMGQEVILRCVPISNHLYFYWYRQILGQKVEFLVSFYNNEISEKSEIFDDQFSVERPDGSNFTLKIRSTKLEDSAMYFCASSPTRTESNQPQHFGDGTRLSIL.